The 5 T cell receptor beta chains listed next were all sequenced from one sample in a study of T cell responses to AZD1222 COVID-19 vaccine. Data came from immunoSEQ multiplex PCR; TCRdb stores just in-frame clones and leaves some out. The sample includes 120,000 or so clones, around 88% of them seen just once. The material sequenced was peripheral blood, taken 28 days after the second AZD1222 dose. Receptors were obtained from an adult who received the AZD1222 COVID-19 vaccine.

The chain links TRBV7-2 to TRBJ2-2; no reliable D call. Germline values: CDR1 SGHTA, CDR2 FQGNSA. Trimming removed 0 bases from V and 7 bases from J, with 9 bases in between. The CDR3 totals 14 residues. Here the CDR3 DNA reads TGTGCCAGCAGCTTAGCCGGAGTTTACGGGGAGCTGTTTTTT. Its translation is CASSLAGVYGELFF.

The chain has TRBV28 and TRBJ1-2; D gene unclear. The V end lost 7 bases, the J end lost 5 bases, and 11 bases lay between the germline ends. The CDR3 is 12 amino acids. Germline V gene sequence: CDR1 MDHEN, CDR2 SYDVKM. This CDR3 is CASNLATYGYTF. CDR3 in DNA: TGTGCCAGCAACCTGGCCACGTATGGCTACACCTTC.

The CDR3 sequence is CASGWTAAFKAGELFF. The CDR3 coding sequence is TGCGCCAGTGGATGGACGGCTGCGTTTAAGGCCGGGGAGCTGTTTTTT. The gene calls are TRBV5-1 and TRBJ2-2; no clear D. Per germline, CDR1 SGHRS and CDR2 YFSETQ. The V gene lost 8 bases and the J gene lost 6 bases, with 23 bases spanning the gap. This CDR3 has 16 amino acids.

The chain couples TRBV5-5 to TRBJ1-2, with 7 positions matching TRBD1. CDR1 is SGHKS and CDR2 is YYEKEE in the germline V gene (reference sequence). The CDR3 totals 14 residues. Trimming took 0 bases from V and 7 from J; bases not matched to a gene: 6. CDR3 in amino acids: CASSLAAPGGGYTF. Here the CDR3 DNA reads TGTGCCAGCAGCTTGGCGGCGCCAGGGGGTGGCTACACCTTC.

This chain joins TRBV4-1 and TRBJ1-5; D perhaps matches TRBD1 (6 bases). Germline V CDR1 and CDR2: MGHRA, YSYEKL. Trimming stripped 0 bases from V and 3 bases from J, with 12 bases between. The CDR3 is made up of 16 amino acids. CDR3 coding DNA: TGCGCCAGCAGCCAAGACCGGACAGTCTTCAATCAGCCCCAGCATTTT. Its protein product is CASSQDRTVFNQPQHF.